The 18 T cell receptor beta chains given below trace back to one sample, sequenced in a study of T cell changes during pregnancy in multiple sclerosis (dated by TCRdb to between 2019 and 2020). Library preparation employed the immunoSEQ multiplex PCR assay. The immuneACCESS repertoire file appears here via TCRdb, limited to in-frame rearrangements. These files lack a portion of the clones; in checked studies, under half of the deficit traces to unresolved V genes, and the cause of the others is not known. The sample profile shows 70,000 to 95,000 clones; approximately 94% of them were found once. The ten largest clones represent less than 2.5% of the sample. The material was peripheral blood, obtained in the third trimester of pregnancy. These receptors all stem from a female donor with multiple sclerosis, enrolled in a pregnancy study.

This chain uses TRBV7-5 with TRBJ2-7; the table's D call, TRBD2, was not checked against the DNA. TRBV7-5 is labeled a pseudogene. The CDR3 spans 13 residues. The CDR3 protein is CARSFGGSDEQYF. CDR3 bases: TGTGCCAGAAGCTTCGGCGGGAGCGACGAGCAGTACTTC.

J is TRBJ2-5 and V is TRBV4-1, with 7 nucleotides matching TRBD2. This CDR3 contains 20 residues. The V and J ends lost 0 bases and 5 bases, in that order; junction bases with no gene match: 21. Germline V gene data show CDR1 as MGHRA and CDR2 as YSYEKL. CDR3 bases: TGCGCCAGCAGCCAAGATGAAACGAGCGGGATAACTGGTCTAGGGGAGACCCAGTACTTC. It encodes CASSQDETSGITGLGETQYF.

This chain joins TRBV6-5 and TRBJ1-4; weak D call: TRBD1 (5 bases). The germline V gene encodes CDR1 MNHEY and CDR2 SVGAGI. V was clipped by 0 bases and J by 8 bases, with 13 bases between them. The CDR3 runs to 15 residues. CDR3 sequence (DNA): TGTGCCAGCAGTTACTCGCGCAGCAAGGGGGAAAAACTGTTTTTT. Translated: CASSYSRSKGEKLFF.

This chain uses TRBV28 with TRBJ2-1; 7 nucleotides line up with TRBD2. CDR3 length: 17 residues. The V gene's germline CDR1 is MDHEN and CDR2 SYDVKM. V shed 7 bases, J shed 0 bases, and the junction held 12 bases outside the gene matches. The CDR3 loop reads CASKVPNSGLSYNEQFF. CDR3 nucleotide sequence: TGTGCCAGCAAGGTTCCCAATAGCGGGCTCTCCTACAATGAGCAGTTCTTC. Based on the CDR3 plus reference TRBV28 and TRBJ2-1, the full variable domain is DVKVTQSSRYLVKRTGEKVFLECVQDMDHENMFWYRQDPGLGLRLIYFSYDVKMKEKGDIPEGYSVSREKKERFSLILESASTNQTSMYLCASKVPNSGLSYNEQFFGPGTRLTVL.

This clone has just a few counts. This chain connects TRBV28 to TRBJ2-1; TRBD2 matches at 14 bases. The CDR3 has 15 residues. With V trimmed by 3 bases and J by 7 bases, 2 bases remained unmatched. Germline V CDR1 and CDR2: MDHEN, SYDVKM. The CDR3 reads CASSLGTSGSNEQFF. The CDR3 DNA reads TGTGCCAGCAGTTTGGGGACTAGCGGGAGTAATGAGCAGTTCTTC. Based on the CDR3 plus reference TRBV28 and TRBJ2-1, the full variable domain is DVKVTQSSRYLVKRTGEKVFLECVQDMDHENMFWYRQDPGLGLRLIYFSYDVKMKEKGDIPEGYSVSREKKERFSLILESASTNQTSMYLCASSLGTSGSNEQFFGPGTRLTVL.

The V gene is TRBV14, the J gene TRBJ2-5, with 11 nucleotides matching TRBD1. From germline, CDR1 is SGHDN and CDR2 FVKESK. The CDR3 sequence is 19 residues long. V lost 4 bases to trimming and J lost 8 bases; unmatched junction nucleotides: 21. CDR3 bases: TGTGCCAGCAGCCCCGGGACAGGGGGGTCCCCAGGATCGGAAAGCACCCAGTACTTC. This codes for CASSPGTGGSPGSESTQYF.

The CDR3 loop reads CSVEDTTSGRYNEQFF. The DNA of the CDR3 is TGCAGCGTTGAAGACACGACTAGCGGGAGATACAATGAGCAGTTCTTC. The gene calls are TRBV29-1 and TRBJ2-1; TRBD2 matches at 12 bases. V shed 0 bases, J shed 4 bases, and the junction held 4 bases outside the gene matches. CDR1 and CDR2 (germline): SQVTM, ANQGSEA. The CDR3 spans 16 residues.

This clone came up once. CDR3 sequence: CAISSVVYTEAFF. The CDR3 DNA reads TGTGCCATCAGTTCCGTAGTGTACACTGAAGCTTTCTTT. The chain employs TRBV10-3 and TRBJ1-1; D gene ambiguous. V lost 5 bases and J lost 3, with 10 bases in between. The germline CDR1 and CDR2 sequences are ENHRY and SYGVKD. The CDR3 has 13 residues.

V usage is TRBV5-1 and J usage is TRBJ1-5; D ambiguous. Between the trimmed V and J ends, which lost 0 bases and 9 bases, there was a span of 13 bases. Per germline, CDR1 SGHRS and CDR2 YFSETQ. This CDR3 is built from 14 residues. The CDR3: CASSLGAGGRPQHF. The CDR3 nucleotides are TGCGCCAGCAGCTTGGGGGCTGGCGGGCGGCCCCAGCATTTT. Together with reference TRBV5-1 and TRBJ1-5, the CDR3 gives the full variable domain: KAGVTQTPRYLIKTRGQQVTLSCSPISGHRSVSWYQQTPGQGLQFLFEYFSETQRNKGNFPGRFSGRQFSNSRSEMNVSTLELGDSALYLCASSLGAGGRPQHFGDGTRLSIL.

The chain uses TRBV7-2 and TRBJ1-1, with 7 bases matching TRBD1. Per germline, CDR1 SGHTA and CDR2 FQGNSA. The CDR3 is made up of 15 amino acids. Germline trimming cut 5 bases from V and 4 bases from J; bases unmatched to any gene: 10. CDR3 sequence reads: CASSIQGTTRTEAFF. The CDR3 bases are TGTGCCAGCAGCATACAGGGGACAACGCGCACTGAAGCTTTCTTT.

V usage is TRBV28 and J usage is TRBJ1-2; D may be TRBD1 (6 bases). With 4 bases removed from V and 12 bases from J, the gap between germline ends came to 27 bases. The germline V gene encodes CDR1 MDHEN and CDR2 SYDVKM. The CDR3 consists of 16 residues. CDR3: CASSSPWTASNRVNTF. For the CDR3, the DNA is TGTGCCAGCAGTTCACCCTGGACAGCATCGAATCGGGTGAACACCTTC.

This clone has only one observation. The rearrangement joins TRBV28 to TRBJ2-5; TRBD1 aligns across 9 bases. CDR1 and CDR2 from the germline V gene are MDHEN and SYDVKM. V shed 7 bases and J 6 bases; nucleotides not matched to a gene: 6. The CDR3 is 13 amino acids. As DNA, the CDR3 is TGTGCCAGCACCTGGGGACAGGGACAGACCCAGTACTTC. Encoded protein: CASTWGQGQTQYF.

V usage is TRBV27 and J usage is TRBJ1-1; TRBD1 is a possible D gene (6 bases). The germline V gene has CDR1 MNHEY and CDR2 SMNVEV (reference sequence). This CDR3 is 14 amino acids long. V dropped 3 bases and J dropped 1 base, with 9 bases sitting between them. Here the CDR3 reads CASSLADRNTEAFF. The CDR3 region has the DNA TGTGCCAGCAGTTTGGCGGACAGGAACACTGAAGCTTTCTTT.

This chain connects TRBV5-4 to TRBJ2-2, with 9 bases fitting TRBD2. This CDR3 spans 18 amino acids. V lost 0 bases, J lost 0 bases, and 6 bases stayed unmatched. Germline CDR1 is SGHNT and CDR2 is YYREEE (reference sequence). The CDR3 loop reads CASSLARLADTNTGELFF. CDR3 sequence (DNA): TGTGCCAGCAGCTTGGCACGACTAGCGGATACGAACACCGGGGAGCTGTTTTTT.

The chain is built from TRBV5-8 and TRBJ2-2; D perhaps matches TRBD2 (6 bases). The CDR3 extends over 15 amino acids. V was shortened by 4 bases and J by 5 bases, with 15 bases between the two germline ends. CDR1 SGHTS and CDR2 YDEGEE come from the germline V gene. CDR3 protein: CASSARLGRTGELFF. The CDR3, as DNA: TGTGCCAGCAGCGCCAGACTAGGGCGAACCGGGGAGCTGTTTTTT.

The CDR3 sequence is CASSQDLFFEQYF. As DNA, the CDR3 is TGTGCCAGCAGCCAAGATCTATTCTTCGAGCAGTACTTC. V and J are TRBV4-2 and TRBJ2-7; D gene ambiguous. The germline CDR1 and CDR2 sequences are LGHNA and YNFKEQ. The CDR3 contains 13 residues. Between the trimmed V and J ends, which lost 0 bases and 6 bases, there was a span of 9 bases.

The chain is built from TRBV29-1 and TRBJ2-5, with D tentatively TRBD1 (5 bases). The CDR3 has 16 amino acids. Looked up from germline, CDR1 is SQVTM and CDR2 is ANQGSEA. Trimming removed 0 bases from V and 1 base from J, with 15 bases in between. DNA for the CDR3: TGCAGCGTTGAAGATATCATAGGGGCGCCCCAAGAGACCCAGTACTTC. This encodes CSVEDIIGAPQETQYF.

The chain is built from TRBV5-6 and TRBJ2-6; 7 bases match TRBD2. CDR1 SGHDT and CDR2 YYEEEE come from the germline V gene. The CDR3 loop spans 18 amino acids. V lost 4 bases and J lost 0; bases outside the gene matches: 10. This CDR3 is CASSLSGTAPSGANVLTF. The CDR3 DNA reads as TGTGCCAGCAGCCTCAGCGGGACGGCCCCCTCTGGGGCCAACGTCCTGACTTTC.